The 12 T cell receptor beta chains reported below all come from one sample, sequenced in a study of control samples from healthy donors and cancer patients. Assay: immunoSEQ multiplex PCR; the TCRdb copy retains only in-frame clones and omits some. The repertoire holds some 150,000 clones, 91% seen once, with roughly 1.6% in the top ten. Sequences were obtained from blood. Every receptor here comes from a woman under 40 in good health.

The rearrangement links TRBV27 to TRBJ2-6, with TRBD1 identical over 9 bases. The CDR3 covers 17 residues. After removal of 3 bases from V and 3 bases from J, the junction contained 6 bases not matched to a gene. Germline V gene lookup returns CDR1 MNHEY and CDR2 SMNVEV (reference sequence). The CDR3 spells CASSLNRGQNGANVLTF. CDR3 coding DNA: TGTGCCAGCAGTTTGAACAGGGGGCAGAATGGGGCCAACGTCCTGACTTTC.

The chain has TRBV7-2 and TRBJ1-2; D unresolved. The CDR3 has 13 amino acids. The V and J ends lost 1 base and 7 bases respectively, with 10 bases between them. In germline, CDR1 is SGHTA, CDR2 FQGNSA. The CDR3 nucleotides read TGTGCCAGCAGCTTAGACCGGTACTCTGGCTACACCTTC. This encodes CASSLDRYSGYTF.

CDR3 residues: CASTSLPGRHNQPQHF. CDR3 sequence (DNA): TGTGCCAGCACTTCTCTTCCGGGACGCCACAATCAGCCCCAGCATTTT. The gene calls are TRBV28 and TRBJ1-5; possible D gene TRBD1, 5 bases. The CDR3 is 16 amino acids. V lost 7 bases, J lost 3 bases, and 19 bases lay in between. The germline CDR1 and CDR2 sequences are MDHEN and SYDVKM.

The V call is TRBV6-2 or TRBV6-3, the J call TRBJ2-6, with TRBD1 as a possible D gene (5 bases). This CDR3 spans 15 amino acids. Germline values: CDR1 MNHEY, CDR2 SVGEGT. The V gene lost 5 bases and the J gene lost 0 bases, with 8 bases spanning the gap. CDR3 protein: CASSRDSSGANVLTF. CDR3 nucleotide sequence: TGTGCCAGCAGTAGAGACAGCTCTGGGGCCAACGTCCTGACTTTC.

J is TRBJ1-6 and V is TRBV25-1; tentatively, D is TRBD1 (5 bases). The CDR3 sequence is 14 residues long. Trimming left V 4 bases short and J 10 bases short, with 14 bases between. CDR1 MGHDK and CDR2 SYGVNS come from the germline V gene. In DNA form, the CDR3 reads TGTGCCAGCAGTGCCCGCAGGGCGACATCACCCCTCCACTTT. Translation gives CASSARRATSPLHF.

J is TRBJ1-5 and V is TRBV3-1 (or the pseudogene TRBV3-2); TRBD1 is a possible D gene (6 bases). The ends were cut back, 0 bases at V and 4 bases at J, with 10 bases in the middle. Germline-derived CDR1 and CDR2 are LGHDT and YNNKEL (reference sequence). CDR3 length: 15 amino acids. CDR3 loop: CASSQDSQGNQPQHF. Written as DNA, the CDR3 is TGTGCCAGCAGCCAAGATTCGCAGGGGAATCAGCCCCAGCATTTT.

This chain links TRBV5-1 with TRBJ1-4; weak D call: TRBD1 (6 bases). The CDR3 runs to 14 residues. V dropped 0 bases and J dropped 7 bases, with 10 bases sitting between them. Looked up from germline, CDR1 is SGHRS and CDR2 is YFSETQ. The CDR3 here is CASSLGGPTEKLFF. The DNA of the CDR3 is TGCGCCAGCAGCTTGGGGGGGCCAACTGAAAAACTGTTTTTT.

V is TRBV3-1 (or the pseudogene TRBV3-2) and J is TRBJ1-2; unclear D gene. V was trimmed by 0 bases and J by 2 bases, leaving 10 bases between them. The CDR3 has 15 residues. CDR1 and CDR2 from the germline V gene are LGHDT and YNNKEL (reference sequence). CDR3 coding DNA: TGTGCCAGCAGCCAAGATAGGGTTTCCAACTATGGCTACACCTTC. Translation: CASSQDRVSNYGYTF.

The gene calls are TRBV6-2 or TRBV6-3 and TRBJ1-5; D perhaps matches TRBD1 (5 bases). The CDR3 extends over 14 amino acids. Germline loops: CDR1 MNHEY, CDR2 SVGEGT. Trimming left V 4 bases short and J 7 bases short, with 14 bases between. As DNA, the CDR3 is TGTGCCAGCAGTTCTGGGACGTCGGCCCAGCCCCAGCATTTT. As protein: CASSSGTSAQPQHF.

The chain combines TRBV9 with TRBJ1-1, with D possibly being TRBD1 (5 bases). Trimming took 4 bases from V and 1 from J, leaving 8 bases between them. This CDR3 is 13 amino acids long. CDR1 is SGDLS, CDR2 YYNGEE, per germline. The CDR3 bases are TGTGCCAGCAGCCGGGACGGGAACACTGAAGCTTTCTTT. It yields the protein CASSRDGNTEAFF.

This chain links TRBV19 with TRBJ2-6; no firm D call. The germline V gene encodes CDR1 LNHDA and CDR2 SQIVND (reference sequence). The CDR3 totals 15 residues. V was shortened by 5 bases and J by 0 bases, with 8 bases between the two germline ends. CDR3 DNA: TGTGCCAGTAGTGATGTGGCCTCTGGGGCCAACGTCCTGACTTTC. It translates to CASSDVASGANVLTF.

The chain links TRBV4-1 to TRBJ2-1; 8 positions match TRBD2. V gave up 1 base and J gave up 7 bases; unmatched junction bases: 6. In germline, CDR1 is MGHRA, CDR2 YSYEKL. This CDR3 contains 15 residues. In nucleotides, the CDR3 is TGCGCCAGCAGCCAAGCGGGACTAGTGGAGAATGAGCAGTTCTTC. It yields the protein CASSQAGLVENEQFF.